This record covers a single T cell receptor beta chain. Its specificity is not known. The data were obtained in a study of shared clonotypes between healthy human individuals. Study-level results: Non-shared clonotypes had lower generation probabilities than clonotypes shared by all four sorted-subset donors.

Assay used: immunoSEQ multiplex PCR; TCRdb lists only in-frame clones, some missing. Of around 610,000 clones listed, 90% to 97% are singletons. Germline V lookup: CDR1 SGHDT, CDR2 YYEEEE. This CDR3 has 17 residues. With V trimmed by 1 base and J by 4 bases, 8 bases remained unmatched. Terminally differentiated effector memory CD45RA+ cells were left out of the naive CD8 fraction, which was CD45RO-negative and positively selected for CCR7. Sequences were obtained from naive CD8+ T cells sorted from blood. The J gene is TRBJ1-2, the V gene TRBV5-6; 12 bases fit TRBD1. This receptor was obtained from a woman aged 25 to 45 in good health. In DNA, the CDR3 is TGTGCCAGCAGCTTGCCCGGGACAGGGGGCGCAGGCTATGGCTACACCTTC. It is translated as CASSLPGTGGAGYGYTF.